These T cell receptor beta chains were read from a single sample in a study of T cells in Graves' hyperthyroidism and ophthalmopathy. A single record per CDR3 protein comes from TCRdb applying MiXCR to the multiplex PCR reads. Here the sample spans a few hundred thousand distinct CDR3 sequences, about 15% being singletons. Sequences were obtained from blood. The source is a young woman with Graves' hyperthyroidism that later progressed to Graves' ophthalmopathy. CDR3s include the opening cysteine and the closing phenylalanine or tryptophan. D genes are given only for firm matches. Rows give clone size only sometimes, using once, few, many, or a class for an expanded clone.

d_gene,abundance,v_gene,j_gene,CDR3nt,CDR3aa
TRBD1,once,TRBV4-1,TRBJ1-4,TGCGCCAGCAGACAACAGGGGGCGGGGGAAAAACTGTTTTTT,CASRQQGAGEKLFF
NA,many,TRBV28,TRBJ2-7,TGTGCCAGCAGTTTAGCGGACCCGAGGCGGGAGCAGTACTTC,CASSLADPRREQYF
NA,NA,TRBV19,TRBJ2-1,TGTGCCAGTAGTATGGCCCGACACAATGAGCAGTTCTTC,CASSMARHNEQFF
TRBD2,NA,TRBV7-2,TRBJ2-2,TGTGCCAGCAGCTCGGTAGCGGGAGTCAACACCGGGGAGCTGTTTTTT,CASSSVAGVNTGELFF
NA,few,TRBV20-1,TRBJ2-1,TGCAGTGCAAGGGACCTGACGGACAATGAGCAGTTCTTC,CSARDLTDNEQFF
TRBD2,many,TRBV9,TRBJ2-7,TGTGCCAGCAGCGTAGGGCTCGACGCGGGAGAGTCTGGACAGTACTTC,CASSVGLDAGESGQYF
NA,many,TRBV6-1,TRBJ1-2,TGTGCCAGCAGTAAGCAGGACGGACTAGACTATGGCTACACCTTC,CASSKQDGLDYGYTF
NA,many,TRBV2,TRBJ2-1,TGTGCCAGCAGGTTCAGGGGGGCCTACAATGAGCAGTTCTTC,CASRFRGAYNEQFF
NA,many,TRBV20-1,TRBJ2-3,TGCAGTGCTAGAGATACCCGGACGATCAGCACAGATACGCAGTATTTT,CSARDTRTISTDTQYF
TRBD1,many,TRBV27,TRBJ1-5,TGTGCCAGCAGTCGCGGACAGGGCTCCCCCAATCAGCCCCAGCATTTT,CASSRGQGSPNQPQHF
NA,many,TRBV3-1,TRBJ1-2,TGTGCCAGCAGCCAAGAAAGGTCTGGGTTTGGCTACACCTTC,CASSQERSGFGYTF
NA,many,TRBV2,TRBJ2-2,TGTGCCAGCAGCTATGGCCGGAGGGGTAACACCGGGGAGCTGTTTTTT,CASSYGRRGNTGELFF
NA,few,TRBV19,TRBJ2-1,TGTGCCAGTAGGCAGGGGGGCGATGAGCAGTTCTTC,CASRQGGDEQFF
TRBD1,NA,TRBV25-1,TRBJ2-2,TGTGCCAGCCGGGACAGCTACACCGGGGAGCTGTTTTTT,CASRDSYTGELFF